This is a list of T cell receptor beta chains from one sample in a study of low-dose radiotherapy and immunotherapy resistance in tumors. TCRdb processed the reads anew with MiXCR; each CDR3 protein has one entry. The sample lists tens of thousands of distinct CDR3 sequences, about a sixth occurring once. The source material was PBMCs, sampled before treatment. The receptors were gathered from a male donor with prostate cancer. CDR3s include the opening cysteine and the closing phenylalanine or tryptophan. D genes are given only for firm matches. A clone size is listed for some rows: how often the clone was seen (once, few, many), or a class if it is expanded.

TRBJ2-7,TRBV5-1,NA,many,CASSSLQGSYEQYF,TGCGCCAGCAGCTCCCTACAGGGTTCGTACGAGCAGTACTTC
TRBJ1-1,TRBV6-1,NA,few,CAGKPVDGEQAEAFF,TGTGCCGGCAAACCGGTAGACGGTGAACAGGCTGAAGCTTTCTTT
TRBJ2-5,TRBV20-1,NA,many,CSASWRGYQETQYF,TGCAGTGCTAGTTGGCGGGGATACCAAGAGACCCAGTACTTC
TRBJ2-7,TRBV5-1,NA,few,CASSPMGVARYEQYF,TGCGCCAGCAGCCCGATGGGGGTGGCTCGCTACGAGCAGTACTTC
TRBJ1-2,TRBV11-3,TRBD1,NA,CASSCEGNPGQQYIPLNYGYTF,TGTGCCAGCAGCTGCGAGGGCAACCCGGGACAGCAGTATATCCCACTTAACTATGGCTACACCTTC
TRBJ2-7,TRBV7-9,TRBD1,many,CASSWTGNYEQYF,TGTGCCAGCAGCTGGACAGGGAACTACGAGCAGTACTTC
TRBJ2-2,TRBV12-5,TRBD1,many,CASGLVQGGRELFF,TGTGCTAGTGGTTTGGTACAAGGGGGCCGGGAGCTGTTTTTT
TRBJ2-2,TRBV5-1,NA,many,CASRWAATNTGELFF,TGCGCCAGCAGATGGGCGGCTACGAACACCGGGGAGCTGTTTTTT
TRBJ2-6,TRBV5-1,NA,many,CASRPTYSGANVLTF,TGCGCCAGCAGACCCACCTACTCTGGGGCCAACGTCCTGACTTTC
TRBJ2-3,TRBV20-1,NA,many,CTTRGKADTQYF,TGCACCACCCGGGGGAAGGCAGATACGCAGTATTTT
TRBJ2-6,TRBV2,NA,many,CASSGNIAGANVLTF,TGTGCCAGCAGTGGTAACATCGCCGGGGCCAACGTCCTGACTTTC
TRBJ2-3,TRBV3-1,NA,many,CASSPFSGDTQYF,TGTGCCAGCAGCCCTTTTTCGGGAGATACGCAGTATTTT
TRBJ1-5,TRBV2,TRBD1,many,CASSVSGRGQGNQPQHF,TGTGCCAGCAGTGTCAGCGGTAGGGGACAGGGTAATCAGCCCCAGCATTTT
TRBJ2-5,TRBV29-1,NA,many,CSVEAGTRSGPQETQYF,TGCAGCGTTGAGGCCGGGACCCGGTCCGGTCCACAAGAGACCCAGTACTTC
TRBJ2-1,TRBV6-1,TRBD2,NA,CASIISGGVTGTSGVAEQFF,TGTGCCAGCATTATTAGCGGGGGGGTCACCGGGACTAGCGGGGTTGCTGAGCAGTTCTTC
TRBJ1-4,TRBV10-3,NA,many,CAIGGTNEKLFF,TGTGCCATCGGGGGAACTAATGAAAAACTGTTTTTT
TRBJ2-2,TRBV5-5,TRBD2,many,CASSLKTSGEADNTGELFF,TGTGCCAGCAGCTTAAAGACTAGCGGGGAGGCCGATAACACCGGGGAGCTGTTTTTT
TRBJ2-3,TRBV11-2,NA,many,CASSLDAGPPEDTQYF,TGTGCCAGCAGCTTAGATGCGGGGCCACCGGAGGATACGCAGTATTTT
TRBJ2-7,TRBV7-8,NA,few,CASSPKRLWRGSDEQYF,TGTGCCAGCAGCCCTAAGAGGCTCTGGAGAGGGTCCGACGAGCAGTACTTC
TRBJ2-1,TRBV6-2/TRBV6-3,NA,NA,CASTVWAGEQFF,TGTGCCAGCACGGTGTGGGCGGGTGAGCAGTTCTTC
TRBJ2-3,TRBV20-1,NA,many,CSARDLPGDTQYF,TGCAGTGCTAGAGATCTCCCTGGGGATACGCAGTATTTT
TRBJ2-7,TRBV4-1,TRBD2,many,CASSQALAGSYEQYF,TGCGCCAGCAGCCAAGCGCTAGCGGGGTCCTACGAGCAGTACTTC
TRBJ2-2,TRBV4-1,NA,few,CASSQTVNTGELFF,TGCGCCAGCAGCCAGACAGTGAACACCGGGGAGCTGTTTTTT